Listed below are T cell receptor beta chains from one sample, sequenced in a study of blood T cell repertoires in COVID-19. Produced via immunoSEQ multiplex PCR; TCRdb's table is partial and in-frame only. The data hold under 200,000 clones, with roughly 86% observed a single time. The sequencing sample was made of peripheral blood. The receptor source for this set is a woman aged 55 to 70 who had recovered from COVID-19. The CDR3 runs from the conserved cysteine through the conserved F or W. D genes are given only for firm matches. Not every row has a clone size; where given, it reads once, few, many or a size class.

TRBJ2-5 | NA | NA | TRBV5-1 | CASSLVTGRGETQYF | TGCGCCAGCAGCTTGGTGACAGGGCGGGGAGAGACCCAGTACTTC
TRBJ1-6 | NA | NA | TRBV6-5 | CASSYSVRYSPLHF | TGTGCCAGCAGTTACTCGGTTCGGTACTCACCCCTCCACTTT
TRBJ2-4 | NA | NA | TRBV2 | CASSEVAGQDIQYF | TGTGCCAGCAGTGAAGTGGCGGGTCAAGACATTCAGTACTTC
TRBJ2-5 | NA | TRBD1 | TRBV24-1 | CATSDSSGGRETQYF | TGTGCCACCAGTGATTCGTCAGGGGGAAGAGAGACCCAGTACTTC
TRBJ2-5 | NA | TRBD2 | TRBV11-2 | CASSYSASGGSGETQYF | TGTGCCAGCAGCTACTCGGCTAGCGGGGGGTCGGGGGAGACCCAGTACTTC
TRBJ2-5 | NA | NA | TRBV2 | CASSEDRAETQYF | TGTGCCAGCAGTGAAGACAGGGCTGAGACCCAGTACTTC
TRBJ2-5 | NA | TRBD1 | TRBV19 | CASSARQTGGETQYF | TGTGCCAGTAGTGCTCGCCAGACAGGGGGAGAGACCCAGTACTTC
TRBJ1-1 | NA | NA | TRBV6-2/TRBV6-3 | CASSPHHQAMNTEAFF | TGTGCCAGCAGTCCCCATCACCAGGCTATGAACACTGAAGCTTTCTTT
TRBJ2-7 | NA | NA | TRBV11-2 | CASSLARGFYEQYF | TGTGCCAGCAGCTTAGCCCGAGGTTTCTACGAGCAGTACTTC
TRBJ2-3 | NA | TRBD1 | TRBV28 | CASSPSLGQGFADTQYF | TGTGCCAGCAGTCCATCCCTGGGACAGGGGTTCGCAGATACGCAGTATTTT
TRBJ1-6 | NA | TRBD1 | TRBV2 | CASGGQGDSPLHF | TGTGCCAGCGGGGGACAGGGGGATTCACCCCTCCACTTT
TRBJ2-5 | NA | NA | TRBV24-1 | CATSSSTDQETQYF | TGTGCCACCAGTAGCTCTACAGACCAAGAGACCCAGTACTTC
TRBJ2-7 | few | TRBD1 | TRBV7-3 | CASSPGQASEQYF | TGTGCCAGCAGCCCCGGACAGGCCTCCGAGCAGTACTTC
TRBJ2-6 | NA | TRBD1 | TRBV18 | CASSPPGQTYSGANVLTF | TGTGCCAGCTCACCACCGGGACAGACTTACTCTGGGGCCAACGTCCTGACTTTC
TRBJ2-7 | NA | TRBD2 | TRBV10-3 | CAISESLAGEYEQYF | TGTGCCATCAGTGAGTCCCTAGCGGGCGAATACGAGCAGTACTTC
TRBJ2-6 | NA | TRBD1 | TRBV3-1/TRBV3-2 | CASSRQGRSGANVLTF | TGTGCCAGCAGCCGACAGGGCCGCTCTGGGGCCAACGTCCTGACTTTC
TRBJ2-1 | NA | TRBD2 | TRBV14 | CASSPLSGGINEQFF | TGTGCCAGCAGCCCCCTTAGCGGGGGGATCAATGAGCAGTTCTTC
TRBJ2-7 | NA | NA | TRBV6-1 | CASSEWAGPYEQYF | TGTGCCAGCAGTGAATGGGCGGGGCCCTACGAGCAGTACTTC
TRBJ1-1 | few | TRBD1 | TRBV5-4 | CASSLGQGMTEAFF | TGTGCCAGCAGCTTAGGACAGGGAATGACTGAAGCTTTCTTT
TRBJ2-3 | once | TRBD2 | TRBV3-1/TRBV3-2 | CASNGGLAGTTGQDTQYF | TGTGCCAGCAACGGAGGACTAGCGGGTACTACGGGCCAAGATACGCAGTATTTT
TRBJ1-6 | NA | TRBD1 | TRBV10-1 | CATSRQGASPLHF | TGCGCCACAAGCCGACAGGGAGCTTCACCCCTCCACTTT
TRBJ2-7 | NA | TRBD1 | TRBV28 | CASSTGGQGDDEQYF | TGTGCCAGCAGCACTGGGGGACAGGGGGACGACGAGCAGTACTTC
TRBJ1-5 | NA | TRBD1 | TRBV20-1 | CSASPGQISNQPQHF | TGCAGTGCTAGTCCGGGACAGATTAGCAATCAGCCCCAGCATTTT
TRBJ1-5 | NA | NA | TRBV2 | CASRGSGQPQHF | TGTGCCAGCAGAGGCAGCGGTCAGCCCCAGCATTTT
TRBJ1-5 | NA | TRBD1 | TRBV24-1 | CATSEGQASNQPQHF | TGTGCCACCAGTGAGGGACAGGCAAGCAATCAGCCCCAGCATTTT
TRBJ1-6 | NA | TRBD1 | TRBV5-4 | CASSFDRDRVNSPLHF | TGTGCCAGCAGCTTCGACCGGGACAGGGTTAATTCACCCCTCCACTTT
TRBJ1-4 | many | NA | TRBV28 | CASRGIATNEKLFF | TGTGCCAGCCGCGGAATAGCAACTAATGAAAAACTGTTTTTT
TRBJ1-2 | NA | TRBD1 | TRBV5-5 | CASSSRDSRIGYTF | TGTGCCAGCAGCTCGAGGGACAGCCGAATAGGCTACACCTTC
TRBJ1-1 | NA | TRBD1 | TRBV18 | CASSPETGGTEAFF | TGTGCCAGCTCACCGGAGACAGGGGGGACTGAAGCTTTCTTT
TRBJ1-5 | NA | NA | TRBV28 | CASSLRGTSGQPQHF | TGTGCCAGCAGTTTACGTGGGACTTCGGGACAGCCCCAGCATTTT
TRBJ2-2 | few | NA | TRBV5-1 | CASKAGLNTGELFF | TGCGCCAGCAAAGCAGGGCTCAACACCGGGGAGCTGTTTTTT
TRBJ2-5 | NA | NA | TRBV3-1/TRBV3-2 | CASSQDLILQETQYF | TGTGCCAGCAGCCAAGATTTAATACTGCAAGAGACCCAGTACTTC
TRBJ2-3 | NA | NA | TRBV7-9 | CGLGITDTQYF | TGTGGACTAGGGATCACAGATACGCAGTATTTT
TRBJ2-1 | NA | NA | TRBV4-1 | CASSQDSESSFYNEQFF | TGCGCCAGCAGCCAAGATTCGGAGAGTAGCTTCTACAATGAGCAGTTCTTC
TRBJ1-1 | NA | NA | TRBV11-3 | CASSPSADTEAFF | TGTGCCAGCAGCCCTTCTGCGGACACTGAAGCTTTCTTT
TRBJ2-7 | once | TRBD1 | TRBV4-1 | CASSQVRQGEQYF | TGCGCCAGCAGCCAAGTAAGACAGGGCGAGCAGTACTTC
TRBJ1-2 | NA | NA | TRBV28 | CASRIYGGYTF | TGTGCCAGCAGGATTTATGGCGGCTACACCTTC
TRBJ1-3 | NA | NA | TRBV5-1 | CASSLTPSRNTIYF | TGCGCCAGCAGCTTGACTCCGAGCCGTAACACCATATATTTT
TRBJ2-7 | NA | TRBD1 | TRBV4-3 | CASSQGAGTGGEYEQYF | TGCGCCAGCAGCCAAGGAGCCGGGACAGGGGGCGAATACGAGCAGTACTTC
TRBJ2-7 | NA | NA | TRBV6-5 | CASMGDTYEQYF | TGTGCCAGCATGGGGGACACCTACGAGCAGTACTTC
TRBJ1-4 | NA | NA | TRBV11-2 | CASSPRGQFNEKLFF | TGTGCCAGCAGCCCCAGGGGTCAGTTTAATGAAAAACTGTTTTTT
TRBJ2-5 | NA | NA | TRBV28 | CASSSAPGRGPGQETQYF | TGTGCCAGCAGTTCCGCTCCAGGCAGGGGCCCGGGGCAAGAGACCCAGTACTTC
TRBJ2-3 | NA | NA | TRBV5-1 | CASSRGSGQSTDTQYF | TGCGCCAGCAGCCGCGGTTCCGGACAGAGCACAGATACGCAGTATTTT
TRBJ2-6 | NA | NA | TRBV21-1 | CASSRDRSARAGANVLTF | TGTGCCAGCAGCAGAGACAGGTCGGCTCGGGCTGGGGCCAACGTCCTGACTTTC
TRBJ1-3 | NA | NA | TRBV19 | CASSPRGNAGNTIYF | TGTGCCAGTAGTCCCAGAGGGAATGCTGGAAACACCATATATTTT
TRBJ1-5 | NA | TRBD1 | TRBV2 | CASRDRGTLQHF | TGTGCCAGTAGGGACAGGGGGACTCTACAGCATTTT
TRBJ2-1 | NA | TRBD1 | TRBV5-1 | CASSEGQGPYNEQFF | TGCGCCAGCAGTGAGGGACAGGGCCCTTACAATGAGCAGTTCTTC
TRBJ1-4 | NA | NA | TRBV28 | CASSLSRQEKLFF | TGTGCCAGCAGTTTATCCAGGCAGGAAAAACTGTTTTTT
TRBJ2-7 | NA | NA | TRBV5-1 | CASSSLAGTQYEQYF | TGCGCCAGCAGCTCCCTCGCCGGGACACAATACGAGCAGTACTTC
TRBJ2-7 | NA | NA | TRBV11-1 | CASSRDSSSYEQYF | TGTGCCAGCAGCCGAGACAGTTCCTCCTACGAGCAGTACTTC
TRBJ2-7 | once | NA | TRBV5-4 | CASSLGGRAYEQYF | TGTGCCAGCAGCTTGGGAGGGCGAGCCTACGAGCAGTACTTC
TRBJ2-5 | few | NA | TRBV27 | CASSWTPYQETQYF | TGTGCCAGCAGTTGGACACCTTACCAAGAGACCCAGTACTTC
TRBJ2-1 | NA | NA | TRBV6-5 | CASSGLAISYNEQFF | TGTGCCAGCAGCGGCCTAGCGATCTCCTACAATGAGCAGTTCTTC
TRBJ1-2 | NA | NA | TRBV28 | CASSSNYGYTF | TGTGCCAGCAGTTCCAATTATGGCTACACCTTC
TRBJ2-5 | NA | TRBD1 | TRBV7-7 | CASSSLQGLQETQYF | TGTGCTAGCAGCTCTCTACAGGGGCTCCAAGAGACCCAGTACTTC
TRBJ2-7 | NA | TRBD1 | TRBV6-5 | CASSYTTGGSYEQYF | TGTGCCAGCAGTTACACTACAGGGGGCTCCTACGAGCAGTACTTC